These T cell receptor beta chains were read from a single sample in a study of T-cell reconstitution after alpha-beta-depleted transplantation in children. Each CDR3 protein is one row after TCRdb ran MiXCR on the PCR reads. The profile shows more than 500,000 distinct CDR3 sequences, around 10% of them singletons. Sample: PBMCs, mostly from graft donor cells, taken 180 days after TCRalphabeta/CD19-depleted stem cell transplant. These receptor sequences come from a female patient between 2 and 15 years old who had a stem cell transplant for aplastic anemia, so the T cells may come from the graft donor. Each CDR3 is given with its conserved first and last residue. D genes are given only for firm matches. Some rows mark clone size as missing; the rest say once, few, many or name a class of expanded clone.

>TRBJ2-3|TRBV12-3/TRBV12-4|TRBD2|many
TGTGCCAGCAGTGAGCTGACTAGCGGGGTTAGCACAGATACGCAGTATTTT
CASSELTSGVSTDTQYF
>TRBJ2-7|TRBV11-2|TRBD2|.
TGTGCCAGCAGCTCTTTTATGGTCCATCCCAGCGGGGGGGGATTCTACGAGCAGTACTTC
CASSSFMVHPSGGGFYEQYF
>TRBJ2-1|TRBV7-2|.|.
TGTGCCAGCAGCTTAGAAGGCAGAGGAGTATATGAGCAGTTCTTC
CASSLEGRGVYEQFF
>TRBJ2-7|TRBV28|.|few
TGTGCCAGCAGTTTATTCCGATCCCCCACCTACGAGCAGTACTTC
CASSLFRSPTYEQYF
>TRBJ2-3|TRBV7-9|TRBD1|many
TGTGCCAGCAGCCCGTCGACAGGGGGCACAGATACGCAGTATTTT
CASSPSTGGTDTQYF
>TRBJ1-2|TRBV4-3|.|.
TGCGCCAGCAGCCAAGATGGGGGTTTGGGCTATGGCTACACCTTC
CASSQDGGLGYGYTF
>TRBJ2-5|TRBV15|.|few
TGTGCCACCAGCAGAGCCGCGCGGGAAGGGGAGACCCAGTACTTC
CATSRAAREGETQYF
>TRBJ2-3|TRBV29-1|TRBD2|many
TGCAGCGTTGTGAAGCGGGAGGGCCTCGCAGATACGCAGTATTTT
CSVVKREGLADTQYF
>TRBJ1-1|TRBV6-1|.|few
TGTGCCAGCAGGAAGGGTTCCACTGAAGCTTTCTTT
CASRKGSTEAFF
>TRBJ2-7|TRBV4-2|.|few
TGTGCCAGCAGCCAAGCCGGCAGGATGGACGAGCAGTACTTC
CASSQAGRMDEQYF
>TRBJ2-2|TRBV7-7|TRBD2|.
TGTGCCAGCACCCGACTAGCGGGAGTTGGAAACACCGGGGAGCTGTTTTTT
CASTRLAGVGNTGELFF
>TRBJ2-7|TRBV4-3|.|.
TGCGCCAGCAGCTCTAGCTCGGGACTCCCCTACGAGCAGTACTTC
CASSSSSGLPYEQYF
>TRBJ2-5|TRBV27|TRBD1|.
TGTGCCAGCAGTCACGCCACAGGGGTCATGCCCCCACTCCAAGAGACCCAGTACTTC
CASSHATGVMPPLQETQYF
>TRBJ2-3|TRBV11-2|.|many
TGTGCCAGCAGCTTAAATGTGGACAGATACGCAGATTTT
CASSLNVDRYADF
>TRBJ1-4|TRBV15|.|few
TGTGCCACCAGCAGAGACAGGGCTGGTGAAAAACTGTTTTTT
CATSRDRAGEKLFF
>TRBJ2-1|TRBV6-1|.|.
TGTGCCAGCAGTACCGCGGTCGGGGGTCCCTACAATGAGCAGTTCTTC
CASSTAVGGPYNEQFF
>TRBJ2-1|TRBV15|TRBD2|.
TGTGCCACCAGCAGAGTGGAGCGGGAGGCCAGGTACAATGAGCAGTTCTTC
CATSRVEREARYNEQFF
>TRBJ1-3|TRBV18|.|few
TGTGCCAGCTCACCAGCCAATAGTGGAGGTGGAAACACCATATATTTT
CASSPANSGGGNTIYF
>TRBJ2-7|TRBV9|.|many
TGTGCCAGCAGCGTAGGAGGCTCCTCCTACGAGCAGTACTTC
CASSVGGSSYEQYF
>TRBJ2-3|TRBV5-1|.|many
TGCACCAGTGGGGCTAGCGCCAGCACAGATACGCAGTATTTT
CTSGASASTDTQYF
>TRBJ2-7|TRBV20-1|.|few
TGCAGTGCCGCCCGCCCCCTCGAGCAGTACTTC
CSAARPLEQYF
>TRBJ2-7|TRBV9|.|few
TGTGCCAGCAGCGTAGCCCCCGTTGCTTCCTACGAGCAGTACTTC
CASSVAPVASYEQYF
>TRBJ1-3|TRBV5-1|.|many
TGCGCCAGCAGTCGACGGAGCTCTGGAAACACCATATATTTT
CASSRRSSGNTIYF
>TRBJ2-7|TRBV18|TRBD2|.
TGTGCCAGCTCACCACTTTTCCTAGCGGGGCACTACGAGCAGTACTTC
CASSPLFLAGHYEQYF
>TRBJ1-3|TRBV20-1|.|few
TGCAGTGCTAGAGTCAGGCAGGTGGGCTCTGGAAACACCATATATTTT
CSARVRQVGSGNTIYF
>TRBJ2-3|TRBV15|.|few
TGTGCCACCAGCGAAAGGGGTCCTGACACAGATACGCAGTATTTT
CATSERGPDTDTQYF